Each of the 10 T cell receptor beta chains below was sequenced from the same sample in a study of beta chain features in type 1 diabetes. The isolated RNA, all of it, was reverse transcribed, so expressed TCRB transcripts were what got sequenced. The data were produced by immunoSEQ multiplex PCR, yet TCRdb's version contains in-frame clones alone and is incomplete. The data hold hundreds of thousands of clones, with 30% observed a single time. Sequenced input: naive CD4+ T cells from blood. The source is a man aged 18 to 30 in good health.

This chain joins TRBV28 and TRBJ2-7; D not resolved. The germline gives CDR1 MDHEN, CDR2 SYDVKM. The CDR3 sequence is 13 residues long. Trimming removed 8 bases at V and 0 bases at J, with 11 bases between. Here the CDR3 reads CASLDGTSYEQYF. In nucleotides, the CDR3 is TGTGCCAGCCTAGACGGTACCTCCTACGAGCAGTACTTC.

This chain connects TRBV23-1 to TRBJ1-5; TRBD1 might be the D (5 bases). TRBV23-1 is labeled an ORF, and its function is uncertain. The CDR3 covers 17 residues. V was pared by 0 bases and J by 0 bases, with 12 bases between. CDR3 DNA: TGCGCCAGCAGTCAATCGCCAGGACATTATAGCAATCAGCCCCAGCATTTT. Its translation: CASSQSPGHYSNQPQHF.

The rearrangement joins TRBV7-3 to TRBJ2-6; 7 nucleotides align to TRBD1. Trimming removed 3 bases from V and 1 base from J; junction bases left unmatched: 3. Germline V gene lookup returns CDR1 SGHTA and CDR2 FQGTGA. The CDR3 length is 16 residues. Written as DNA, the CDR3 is TGTGCCAGCAGCTTCACGACAGGGTCTGGGGCCAACGTCCTGACTTTC. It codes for CASSFTTGSGANVLTF.

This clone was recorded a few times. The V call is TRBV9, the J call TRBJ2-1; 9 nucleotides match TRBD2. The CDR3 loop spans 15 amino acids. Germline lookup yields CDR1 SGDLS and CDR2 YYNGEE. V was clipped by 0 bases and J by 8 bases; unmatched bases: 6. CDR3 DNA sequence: TGTGCCAGCAGCGTAGAGGCGGGAGGGCCCGATGAGCAGTTCTTC. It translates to CASSVEAGGPDEQFF.

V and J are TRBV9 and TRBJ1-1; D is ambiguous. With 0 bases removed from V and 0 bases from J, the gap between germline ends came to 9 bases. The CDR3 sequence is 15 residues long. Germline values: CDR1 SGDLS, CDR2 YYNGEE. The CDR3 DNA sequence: TGTGCCAGCAGCGTAGAAGTGGGAATGAACACTGAAGCTTTCTTT. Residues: CASSVEVGMNTEAFF.

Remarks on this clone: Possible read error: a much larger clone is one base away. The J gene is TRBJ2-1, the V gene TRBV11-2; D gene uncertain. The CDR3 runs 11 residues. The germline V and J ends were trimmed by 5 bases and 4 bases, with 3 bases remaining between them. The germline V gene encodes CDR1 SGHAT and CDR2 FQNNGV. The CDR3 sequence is CASSIYNEQFF. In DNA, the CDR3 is TGTGCCAGCAGCATTTACAATGAGCAGTTCTTC.

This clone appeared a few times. Here the CDR3 DNA reads TGCAGCGTTCTTGGGACAGGGGGAAGTGGCTACACCTTC. It is translated as CSVLGTGGSGYTF. The chain recombines TRBV29-1 with TRBJ1-2, with 11 bases aligning to TRBD1. This CDR3 has 13 residues. Per the germline V gene, CDR1 is SQVTM and CDR2 is ANQGSEA. Trimming cost V 5 bases and J 7 bases; bases outside gene matches: 6.

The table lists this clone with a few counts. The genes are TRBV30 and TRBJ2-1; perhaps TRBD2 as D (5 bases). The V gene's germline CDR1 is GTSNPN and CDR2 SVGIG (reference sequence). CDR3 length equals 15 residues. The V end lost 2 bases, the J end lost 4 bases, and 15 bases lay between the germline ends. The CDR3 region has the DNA TGTGCCTGGAGTCGAGGGAGTGGAGGTTACAATGAGCAGTTCTTC. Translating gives CAWSRGSGGYNEQFF.

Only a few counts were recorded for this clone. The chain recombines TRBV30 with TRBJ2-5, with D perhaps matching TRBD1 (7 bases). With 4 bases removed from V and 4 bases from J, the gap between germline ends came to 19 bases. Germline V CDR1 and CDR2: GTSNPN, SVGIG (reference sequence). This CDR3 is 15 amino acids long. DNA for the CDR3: TGTGCCTGGACCGCGGGACAGCTTTTTGGAGAGACCCAGTACTTC. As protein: CAWTAGQLFGETQYF.

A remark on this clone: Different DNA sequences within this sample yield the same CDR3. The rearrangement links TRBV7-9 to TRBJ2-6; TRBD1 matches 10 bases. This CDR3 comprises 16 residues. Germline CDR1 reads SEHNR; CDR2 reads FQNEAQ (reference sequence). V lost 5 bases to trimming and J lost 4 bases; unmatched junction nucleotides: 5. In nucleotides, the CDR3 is TGTGCCAGCAGCCGGGACAGGGGTTCAGGGGCCAACGTCCTGACTTTC. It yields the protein CASSRDRGSGANVLTF.